These T cell receptor beta chains were read from a single sample in a study of OX40 agonist ivuxolimab in advanced cancers. The data were produced by immunoSEQ multiplex PCR, yet TCRdb's version contains in-frame clones alone and is incomplete. The sample lists 70,000 or so clones, around 85% seen once, with 5.5% to 7% in the top ten. The sample in question was CD4+ or CD8+ T cells sorted from blood, obtained in a trial of the OX40 agonist ivuxolimab. These receptors originate from an adult with an advanced solid tumor such as melanoma, head and neck, liver or kidney cancer. CDR3s include the opening cysteine and the closing phenylalanine or tryptophan. D genes are given only for firm matches. The size field is filled for only some rows; it gives once, few, many or a size class.

j_call d_call v_call clone_size cdr3_aa cdr3_nt
TRBJ2-1 TRBD2 TRBV10-2 few CASSEWAGGRYNEQFF TGCGCCAGCAGTGAATGGGCGGGGGGACGCTACAATGAGCAGTTCTTC
TRBJ1-1 TRBD1 TRBV15 - CATSRDLDRANTEAFF TGTGCCACCAGCAGAGATCTTGACAGGGCGAACACTGAAGCTTTCTTT
TRBJ1-1 - TRBV5-1 medium-sized CASSLAQGSMNTEAFF TGCGCCAGCAGCTTGGCCCAGGGCAGCATGAACACTGAAGCTTTCTTT
TRBJ1-1 - TRBV5-4 - CASSLAPEIYIQAFF TGTGCCAGCAGCTTGGCACCAGAGATATACATCCAAGCTTTCTTT
TRBJ2-2 - TRBV18 - CASSPQENTGELFF TGTGCCAGCTCGCCCCAGGAGAACACCGGGGAGCTGTTTTTT
TRBJ1-1 TRBD1 TRBV5-1 - CASSFRGQGLYNTEAFF TGCGCCAGCAGCTTCAGGGGACAGGGGCTCTACAACACTGAAGCTTTCTTT
TRBJ2-1 TRBD2 TRBV18 - CASSPTSGGRGTSYNEQFF TGTGCCAGCTCACCCACTAGCGGGGGGAGAGGGACCTCCTACAATGAGCAGTTCTTC
TRBJ1-3 - TRBV5-1 - CASSLGALGNPIYF TGCGCCAGCAGCTTAGGTGCGCTGGGGAACCCCATATATTTT
TRBJ1-6 - TRBV21-1 few CASTEGMSSYNSPLHF TGTGCCAGCACTGAGGGGATGAGCTCCTATAATTCACCCCTCCACTTT
TRBJ2-5 - TRBV14 - CASSQEGSRAATQYF TGTGCCAGCAGCCAAGAGGGGTCCAGGGCGGCGACCCAGTACTTC
TRBJ2-1 TRBD1 TRBV11-3 - CASEKGQGGYNEQFF TGTGCCAGCGAGAAAGGACAGGGGGGTTACAATGAGCAGTTCTTC
TRBJ2-1 - TRBV7-2 - CASSPPSQVRGDNEQFF TGTGCCAGCAGCCCACCTTCACAAGTCAGAGGAGACAATGAGCAGTTCTTC
TRBJ1-3 - TRBV5-3 once CARSLGRRFSGNTIYF TGTGCCAGAAGCTTGGGGAGGCGATTCTCTGGAAACACCATATATTTT
TRBJ2-3 TRBD1 TRBV7-9 - CASSLTTGPVVTDTQYF TGTGCCAGCAGCTTAACGACAGGGCCCGTCGTCACAGATACGCAGTATTTT
TRBJ1-2 - TRBV4-2 - CASSQVSDGYTF TGTGCCAGCAGCCAAGTATCCGATGGCTACACCTTC
TRBJ2-7 TRBD2 TRBV7-8 - CASSLSLGGSYEQYF TGTGCCAGCAGCTTATCCTTGGGCGGGAGCTACGAGCAGTACTTC
TRBJ1-4 - TRBV29-1 - CSVLGEKLFF TGCAGCGTTTTGGGTGAAAAACTGTTTTTT
TRBJ1-2 - TRBV19 - CASSPDPFGYTF TGTGCCAGTAGTCCGGACCCATTCGGCTACACCTTC
TRBJ2-3 - TRBV15 - CATSRDAGGTDTQYF TGTGCCACCAGCAGAGATGCCGGGGGCACAGATACGCAGTATTTT
TRBJ2-5 TRBD2 TRBV9 once CASSVGTSGGIQETQYF TGTGCCAGCAGCGTTGGGACTAGCGGGGGGATCCAAGAGACCCAGTACTTC
TRBJ1-3 TRBD1 TRBV29-1 once CSVAGTGGSIAGNTIYF TGCAGCGTTGCCGGGACAGGGGGCTCTATTGCTGGAAACACCATATATTTT
TRBJ2-2 - TRBV7-3 - CASSLNSQGNTGELFF TGTGCCAGCAGCTTAAATAGCCAGGGGAACACCGGGGAGCTGTTTTTT
TRBJ2-7 TRBD1 TRBV4-1 - CASSTPGQGPYEQYF TGCGCCAGCAGCACACCGGGACAGGGGCCCTACGAGCAGTACTTC
TRBJ1-6 TRBD1 TRBV7-2 - CASSLGTGGSSPLHF TGTGCCAGCAGCCTCGGGACAGGCGGTAGTTCACCCCTCCACTTT
TRBJ1-4 - TRBV6-6 - CASSYYGGRAGEKLFF TGTGCCAGCAGTTACTACGGGGGAAGGGCTGGGGAAAAACTGTTTTTT
TRBJ1-3 - TRBV30 - CARRGVSGNTIYF TGTGCGAGGCGCGGGGTCTCTGGAAACACCATATATTTT